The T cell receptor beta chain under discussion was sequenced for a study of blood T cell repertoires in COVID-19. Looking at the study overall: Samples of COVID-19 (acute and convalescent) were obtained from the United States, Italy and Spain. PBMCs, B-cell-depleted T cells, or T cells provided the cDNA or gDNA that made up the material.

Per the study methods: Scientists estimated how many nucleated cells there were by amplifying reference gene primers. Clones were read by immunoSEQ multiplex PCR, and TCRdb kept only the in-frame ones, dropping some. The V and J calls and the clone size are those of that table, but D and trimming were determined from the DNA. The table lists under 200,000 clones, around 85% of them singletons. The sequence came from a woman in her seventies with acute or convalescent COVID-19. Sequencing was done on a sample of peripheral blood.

In nucleotides, the CDR3 is TGTGCCAGCAGCTTATATGGCAGGGGGACCTATGGCTACACCTTC. Its translation is CASSLYGRGTYGYTF. This chain links TRBV7-2 with TRBJ1-2; 7 bases map to TRBD1. This CDR3 is built from 15 residues. The germline V gene encodes CDR1 SGHTA and CDR2 FQGNSA. Unmatched junction bases numbered 7, after V lost 2 bases and J lost 4 bases.